This T cell receptor (beta chain) is drawn from a study of blood T cells in healthy people across ages. For the second PCR, which ran for about 6 to 11 cycles, a sample-barcoded 5' primer and a J-beta primer mix were used. TCRdb re-derived calls from the 5' RACE reads in MiXCR, one entry per CDR3 protein. The profile covers around 1,000,000 distinct CDR3 sequences, with 35% to 40% appearing a single time and less than 15% taken by the ten largest. The CDR3 length is 15 residues. The V gene lost 4 bases and the J gene lost 7 bases, with 20 bases spanning the gap. The V gene's germline CDR1 is SGHRS and CDR2 YFSETQ.

The chain links TRBV5-1 to TRBJ1-1; a possible D gene is TRBD1 (5 bases). The TCR originated in a man aged 18 to 30 in good health. Input material: blood. The CDR3 region has the DNA TGCGCCAGCAGCGCTGTCGCAGGGACTGGGGGTGAAGCTTTCTTT. Encoded protein: CASSAVAGTGGEAFF. Full variable domain (missing parts from reference TRBV5-1 and TRBJ1-1): KAGVTQTPRYLIKTRGQQVTLSCSPISGHRSVSWYQQTPGQGLQFLFEYFSETQRNKGNFPGRFSGRQFSNSRSEMNVSTLELGDSALYLCASSAVAGTGGEAFFGQGTRLTVV.